This TCR beta chain was sequenced during a study of CD8 T cells in Susac syndrome. Random hexamers were used to reverse transcribe an amount of roughly 0.5 to 1 ug RNA. The amplification used immunoSEQ multiplex PCR on TCR beta CDR3; it spanned 54 Vbeta and 13 Jbeta. TCRdb used MiXCR to reprocess the immunoSEQ multiplex PCR reads, holding one entry per CDR3 protein. Altogether 25,000 to 30,000 distinct CDR3 sequences are present, around 95% being singletons, with the ten largest covering around 0.3%. The length of the CDR3 is 13 residues. CDR1 and CDR2 (germline): LGHDT, YNNKEL (reference sequence). Trimming took off 2 bases at V and 1 base at J, with 5 bases between the two ends. TEMRA cells were FACS-enriched, with CD8+ and CD4+ T cells isolated negatively.

Sequences were obtained from CD8+ T cells from PBMCs. This sequence originates from a human donor in good health. The V call is TRBV3-1, the J call TRBJ1-1, with D hard to call. CDR3 amino acids: CASSQSRNTEAFF. The CDR3 region has the DNA TGTGCCAGCAGCCAAAGCAGGAACACTGAAGCTTTCTTT.